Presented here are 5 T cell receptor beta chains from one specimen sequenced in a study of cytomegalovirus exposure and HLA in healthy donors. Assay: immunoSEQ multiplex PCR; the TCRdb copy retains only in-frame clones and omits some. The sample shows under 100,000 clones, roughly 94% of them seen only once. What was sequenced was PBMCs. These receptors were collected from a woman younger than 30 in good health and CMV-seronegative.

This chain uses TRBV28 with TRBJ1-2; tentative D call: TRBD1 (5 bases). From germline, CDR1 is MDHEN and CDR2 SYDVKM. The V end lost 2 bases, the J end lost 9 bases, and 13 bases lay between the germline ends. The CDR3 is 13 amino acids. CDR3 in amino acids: CASSLAAGTSYTF. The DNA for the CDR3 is TGTGCCAGCAGTTTAGCGGCGGGGACGAGCTACACCTTC.

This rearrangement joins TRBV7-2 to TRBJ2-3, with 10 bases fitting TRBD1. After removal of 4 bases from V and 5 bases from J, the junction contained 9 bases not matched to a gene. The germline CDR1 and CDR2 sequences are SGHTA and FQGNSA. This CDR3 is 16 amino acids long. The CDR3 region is CASSSQTGGALDTQYF. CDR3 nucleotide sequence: TGTGCCAGCAGCTCTCAGACAGGGGGCGCGTTAGATACGCAGTATTTT.

As DNA, the CDR3 is TGTGCCAGCAGCCCGAGGGTGAGGACCTGGGGCTACAATGAGCAGTTCTTC. Residues: CASSPRVRTWGYNEQFF. The V call is TRBV14, the J call TRBJ2-1, with D possibly TRBD2 on 5 matching bases. Trimming left V 4 bases short and J 3 bases short, with 19 bases between. The length of the CDR3 is 17 residues. The germline CDR1 and CDR2 sequences are SGHDN and FVKESK.

The CDR3 is CASSRESREGIEAFF. CDR3 in DNA: TGCGCCAGCAGCCGAGAAAGTCGGGAGGGGATTGAAGCTTTCTTT. V gene TRBV4-1 combines with J gene TRBJ1-1; D is perhaps TRBD1 (5 bases). The V end lost 4 bases, the J end lost 7 bases, and 19 bases lay between the germline ends. The CDR3 runs 15 residues. The V gene's germline CDR1 is MGHRA and CDR2 YSYEKL.

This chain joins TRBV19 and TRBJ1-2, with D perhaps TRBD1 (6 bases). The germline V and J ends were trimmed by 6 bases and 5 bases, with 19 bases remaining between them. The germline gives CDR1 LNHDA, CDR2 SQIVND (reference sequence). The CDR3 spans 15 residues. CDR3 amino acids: CASRPGLQGLYGYTF. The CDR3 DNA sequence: TGTGCCAGTAGGCCGGGCTTACAGGGATTATATGGCTACACCTTC. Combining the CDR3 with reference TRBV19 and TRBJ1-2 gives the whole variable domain DGGITQSPKYLFRKEGQNVTLSCEQNLNHDAMYWYRQDPGQGLRLIYYSQIVNDFQKGDIAEGYSVSREKKESFPLTVTSAQKNPTAFYLCASRPGLQGLYGYTFGSGTRLTVV.